The entry that follows covers one TCR beta chain sequence. What it binds is not known. This specimen belongs to a study of T cell responses to AZD1222 COVID-19 vaccine. General study findings and limits: The donor cohort was predominantly white British with a female majority, and clonal diversity may have been underestimated. Among those given AZD1222, only six were seropositive at baseline. Spike-specific TCR breadth rose after two AZD1222 doses, and depth rose as well.

TCRdb's table, derived via immunoSEQ multiplex PCR, lists solely in-frame clones and lacks some. The top ten hold about 1% of the sample, which has about 160,000 clones, around 90% seen once. V lost 0 bases to trimming and J lost 6 bases, with 11 bases between them. CDR1 and CDR2 (germline): SEHNR, FQNEAQ (reference sequence). The CDR3 runs to 15 residues. The chain combines TRBV7-9 with TRBJ2-2; no clear D. Material: peripheral blood, obtained 28 days after the second AZD1222 dose. The sequence came from an adult who received the AZD1222 COVID-19 vaccine. This CDR3 reads CASSLALVEAGELFF. CDR3 DNA sequence: TGTGCCAGCAGCTTAGCGTTGGTCGAGGCCGGGGAGCTGTTTTTT. Together with reference TRBV7-9 and TRBJ2-2, the CDR3 gives the full variable domain: DTGVSQNPRHKITKRGQNVTFRCDPISEHNRLYWYRQTLGQGPEFLTYFQNEAQLEKSRLLSDRFSAERPKGSFSTLEIQRTEQGDSAMYLCASSLALVEAGELFFGEGSRLTVL.